These T cell receptor beta chains were read from a single sample in a study of CD8+ T cells in alopecia areata. Repertoires were generated with immunoSEQ multiplex PCR, while TCRdb's copy carries only in-frame clones and drops some. The profile shows approximately 200,000 clones, about three fifths of them singletons. The sequenced sample was CD4+ T cells sorted from blood, obtained at week 24, from a patient treated with tofacitinib. The receptors come from a human donor with alopecia areata. Both conserved end residues are part of each CDR3. Fields, in order: CDR3 protein, V gene, J gene.

CDR3aa: CASSSTRGGYEQYF; v_gene: TRBV27; j_gene: TRBJ2-7
CDR3aa: CASSLQVDYGYTF; v_gene: TRBV5-1; j_gene: TRBJ1-2
CDR3aa: CASSLVGDAYEQYF; v_gene: TRBV11-2; j_gene: TRBJ2-7
CDR3aa: CASRQAGLASDTQYF; v_gene: TRBV28; j_gene: TRBJ2-3
CDR3aa: CASNGQGAVDTQYF; v_gene: TRBV6-6; j_gene: TRBJ2-3
CDR3aa: CASSPGPGTSTDTQYF; v_gene: TRBV11-3; j_gene: TRBJ2-3
CDR3aa: CASSPLGFAEAFF; v_gene: TRBV5-4; j_gene: TRBJ1-1
CDR3aa: CASSPDRGLITEAFF; v_gene: TRBV11-2; j_gene: TRBJ1-1
CDR3aa: CAISIAGTGYEQYF; v_gene: TRBV10-3; j_gene: TRBJ2-7
CDR3aa: CASSAYRSPGGEQFF; v_gene: TRBV27; j_gene: TRBJ2-1
CDR3aa: CATSRDQHRSYEQYF; v_gene: TRBV15; j_gene: TRBJ2-7
CDR3aa: CASQGDHTEQYF; v_gene: TRBV2; j_gene: TRBJ2-7
CDR3aa: CAWNVAGIKHNEQFF; v_gene: TRBV30; j_gene: TRBJ2-1
CDR3aa: CASSLVGVANEKLFF; v_gene: TRBV5-1; j_gene: TRBJ1-4
CDR3aa: CASTLGQANSPLHF; v_gene: TRBV28; j_gene: TRBJ1-6
CDR3aa: CASSQDLTGGGGQPQHF; v_gene: TRBV4-3; j_gene: TRBJ1-5
CDR3aa: CASSQWGQGQNIQYF; v_gene: TRBV23-1; j_gene: TRBJ2-4
CDR3aa: CASRVPDNEQFF; v_gene: TRBV5-1; j_gene: TRBJ2-1
CDR3aa: CASRSAGTGVEQYF; v_gene: TRBV5-1; j_gene: TRBJ2-7
CDR3aa: CAWSYTGVQPQHF; v_gene: TRBV30; j_gene: TRBJ1-5
CDR3aa: CASSKTPEETQYF; v_gene: TRBV7-2; j_gene: TRBJ2-5
CDR3aa: CASRTGQETQYF; v_gene: TRBV19; j_gene: TRBJ2-5